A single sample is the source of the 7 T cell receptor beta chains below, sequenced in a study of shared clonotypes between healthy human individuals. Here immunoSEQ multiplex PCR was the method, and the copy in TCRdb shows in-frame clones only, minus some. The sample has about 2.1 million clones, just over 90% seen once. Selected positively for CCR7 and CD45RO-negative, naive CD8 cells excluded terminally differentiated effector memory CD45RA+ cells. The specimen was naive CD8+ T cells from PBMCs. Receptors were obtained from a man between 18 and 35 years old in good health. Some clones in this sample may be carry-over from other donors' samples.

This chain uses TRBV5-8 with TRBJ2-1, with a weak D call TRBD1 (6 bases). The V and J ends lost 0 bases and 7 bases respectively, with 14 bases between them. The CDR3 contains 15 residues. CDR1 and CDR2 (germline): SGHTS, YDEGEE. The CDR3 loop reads CASSLVQGRLNEQFF. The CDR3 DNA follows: TGTGCCAGCAGCTTGGTACAGGGTCGTTTAAATGAGCAGTTCTTC.

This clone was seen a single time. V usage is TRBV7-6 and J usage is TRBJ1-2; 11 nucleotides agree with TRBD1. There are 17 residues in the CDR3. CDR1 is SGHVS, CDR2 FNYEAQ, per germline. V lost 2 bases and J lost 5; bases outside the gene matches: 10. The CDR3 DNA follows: TGTGCCAGCAGCTTAAGCCGGGACAGGGGGGCTTTTTATGGCTACACCTTC. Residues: CASSLSRDRGAFYGYTF.

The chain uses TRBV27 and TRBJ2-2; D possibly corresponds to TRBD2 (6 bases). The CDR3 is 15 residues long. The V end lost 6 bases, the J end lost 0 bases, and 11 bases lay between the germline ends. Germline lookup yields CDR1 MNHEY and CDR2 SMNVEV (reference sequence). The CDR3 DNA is TGTGCCAGCAGGGCGGGGAGAGCGAACACCGGGGAGCTGTTTTTT. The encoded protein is CASRAGRANTGELFF.

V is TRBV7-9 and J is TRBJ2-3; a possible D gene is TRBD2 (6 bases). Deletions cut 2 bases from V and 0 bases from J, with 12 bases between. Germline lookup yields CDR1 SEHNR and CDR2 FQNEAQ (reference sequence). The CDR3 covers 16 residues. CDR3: CASSLRLATSTDTQYF. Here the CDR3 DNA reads TGTGCCAGCAGCTTACGGCTAGCGACTAGCACAGATACGCAGTATTTT.

CDR3 protein: CASSQGGSNYGYTF. Written as DNA, the CDR3 is TGCGCCAGCAGCCAAGGTGGATCTAACTATGGCTACACCTTC. The V call is TRBV4-1, the J call TRBJ1-2, with no clear D. Germline V gene data show CDR1 as MGHRA and CDR2 as YSYEKL. The CDR3 contains 14 residues. Between the trimmed V and J ends, which lost 1 base and 0 bases, there was a span of 6 bases.

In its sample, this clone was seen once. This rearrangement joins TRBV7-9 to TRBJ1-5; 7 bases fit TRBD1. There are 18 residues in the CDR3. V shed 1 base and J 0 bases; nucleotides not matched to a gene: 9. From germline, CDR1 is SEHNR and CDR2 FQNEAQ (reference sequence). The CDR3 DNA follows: TGTGCCAGCAGCTTAGTAGGAGGACAGGTTGATAGCAATCAGCCCCAGCATTTT. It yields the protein CASSLVGGQVDSNQPQHF.

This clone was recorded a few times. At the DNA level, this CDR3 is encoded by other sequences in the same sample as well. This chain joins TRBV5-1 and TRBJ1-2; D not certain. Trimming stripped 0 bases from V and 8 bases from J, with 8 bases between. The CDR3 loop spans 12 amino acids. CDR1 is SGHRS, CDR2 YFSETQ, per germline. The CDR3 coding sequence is TGCGCCAGCAGCTTGGACGGATCAGGCTACACCTTC. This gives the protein CASSLDGSGYTF.